This T cell receptor (beta chain) was recovered during a study of tumor-infiltrating lymphocytes in primary liver carcinoma. Study summary: The cohort included men and women aged 30 to 69 years.

For each extraction, RNA and DNA were obtained together from around 18-30 mg of unsorted bulk tissue. The input was 450 to 500 ng total RNA; TCR beta cDNA was made from it with a constant-region primer. Three nested multiplex PCR rounds of slightly modified ARM-PCR generated TCR beta libraries. It was with TRBV1-TRBV30 forward primers and a C-beta reverse primer that the first two PCR rounds were run, at around 11 cycles each. TCRdb itself ran the multiplex PCR reads through MiXCR, one entry per CDR3 protein. The sample records 75,000 or so distinct CDR3 sequences, roughly three quarters being singletons. Turning to this clonotype: Its target is unknown.

Study-level results: Blood fell significantly below tumors in its top-250-clone fraction (p = 0.039).

This CDR3 has 15 amino acids. Germline V gene lookup returns CDR1 SGHTA and CDR2 FQGNSA. J gave up 5 bases and V 0 bases, and 4 bases lay outside the gene matches. Sequencing used liver tumor tissue from sampling region 4. Subset given: tumor region T4, right-lateral pole. The receptor comes from a man in his forties or fifties with primary liver carcinoma and hepatitis B virus infection. This chain links TRBV7-2 with TRBJ2-7; 10 bases are a match to TRBD1. The CDR3 spells CASSLAGTGDHEQYF. The CDR3 nucleotides read TGTGCCAGCAGCTTAGCAGGGACAGGGGACCACGAGCAGTACTTC.